The subject of this entry is one TCR beta chain. The antigen is not known. The data originate from a study of OX40 agonist ivuxolimab in advanced cancers. Assay: immunoSEQ multiplex PCR; the TCRdb copy retains only in-frame clones and omits some. The sample has about 78,000 clones; roughly 84% are singletons. The study's findings and limits: CD4+ and CD8+ T cells in blood underwent clonal expansion by week 6 at 0.1 to 3.0 mg/kg. More expanded clones were found, on average, in CD8+ than in CD4+ T cells.

Here the sequenced sample was CD4+ or CD8+ T cells sorted from blood, taken in a trial of the OX40 agonist ivuxolimab. The sequence came from an adult with an advanced solid tumor such as melanoma, head and neck, liver or kidney cancer.

This CDR3 is CASSVDFYEQYF. For the CDR3, the DNA is TGCGCCAGCAGTGTGGACTTCTACGAGCAGTACTTC. V and J are TRBV10-2 and TRBJ2-7; TRBD2 is a possible D gene (5 bases). From germline, CDR1 is WSHSY and CDR2 SAAADI. The CDR3 is made up of 12 amino acids. V was pared by 4 bases and J by 3 bases, with 7 bases between.